Sequencing of this T cell receptor beta chain was carried out in a study of T cell changes during pregnancy in multiple sclerosis. Trimming shortened V by 1 base and J by 7 bases, and 11 bases separated the two germline ends. The CDR3 is 15 amino acids. Germline V gene lookup returns CDR1 SGHAT and CDR2 FQNNGV. Here immunoSEQ multiplex PCR was the method, and the copy in TCRdb shows in-frame clones only, minus some. Of tens of thousands of clones detected, around 90% appear once; the ten largest clones hold 0.5%. The receptor was derived from a female donor with multiple sclerosis, enrolled in a pregnancy study. The source material was CD4+ T cells from peripheral blood mononuclear cells, sampled in the third trimester of pregnancy. The chain recombines TRBV11-2 with TRBJ1-6, with D perhaps matching TRBD1 (6 bases). The CDR3 is CASSLVTGYNSPLHF. The CDR3 DNA reads TGTGCCAGCAGCTTAGTTACAGGGTACAATTCACCCCTCCACTTT.